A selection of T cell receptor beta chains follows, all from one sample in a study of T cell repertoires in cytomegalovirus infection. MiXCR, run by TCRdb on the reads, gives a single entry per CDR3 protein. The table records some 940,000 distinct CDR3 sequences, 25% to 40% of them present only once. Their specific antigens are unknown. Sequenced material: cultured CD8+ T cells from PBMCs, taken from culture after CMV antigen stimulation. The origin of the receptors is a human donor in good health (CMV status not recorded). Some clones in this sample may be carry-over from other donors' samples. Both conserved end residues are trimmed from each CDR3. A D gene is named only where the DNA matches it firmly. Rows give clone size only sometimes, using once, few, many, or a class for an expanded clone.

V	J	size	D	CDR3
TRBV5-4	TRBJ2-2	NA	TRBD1	ASSIDRGQNTGELF
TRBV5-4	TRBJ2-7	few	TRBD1	ASSMDRGYEQY
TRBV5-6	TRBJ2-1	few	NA	ASSDGRPYNEQF
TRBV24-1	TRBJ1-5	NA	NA	ATSDSHEGSQPQH
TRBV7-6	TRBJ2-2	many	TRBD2	ASSPGGGARTGELF
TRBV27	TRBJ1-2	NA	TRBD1	ASSHGQAAYGYT
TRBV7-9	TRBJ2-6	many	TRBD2	ASSPRTSVNSGANVLT
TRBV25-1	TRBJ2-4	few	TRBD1	ASSEPTINRGKNIQY
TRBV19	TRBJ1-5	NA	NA	ASSIGLGGDYSNQPQH
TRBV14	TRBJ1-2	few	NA	ASSQTRNYGYT
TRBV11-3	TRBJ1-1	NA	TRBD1	ASSLAQGSEAF
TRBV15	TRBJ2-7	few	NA	ATSRDDGGVDEQY
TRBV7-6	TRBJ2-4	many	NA	ASSLVPGPKNIQY
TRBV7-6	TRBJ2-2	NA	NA	ASSLVGDVNTGELF
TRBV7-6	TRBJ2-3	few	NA	ASSLGRVIDTQY
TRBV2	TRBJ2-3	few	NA	ASSALEGGTDTQY
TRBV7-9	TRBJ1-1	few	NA	ASSLEWAGAF
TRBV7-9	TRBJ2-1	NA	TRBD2	ASSSPTSGVSSEQF
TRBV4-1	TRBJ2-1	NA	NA	ASSQEPLDEQF
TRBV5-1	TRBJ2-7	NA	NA	ASSTTGFGDEQY
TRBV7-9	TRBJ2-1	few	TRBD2	ASSLVSGAAYNEQF
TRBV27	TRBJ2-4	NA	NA	ASGVLPLAKNIQY
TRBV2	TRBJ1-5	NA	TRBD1	ASRGETGGQPQH
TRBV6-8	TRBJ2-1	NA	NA	ASIVDGNEQF
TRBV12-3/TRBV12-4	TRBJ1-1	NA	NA	ASSLGRGGGTDTEAF
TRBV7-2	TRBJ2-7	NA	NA	ASSLVNGHEQY
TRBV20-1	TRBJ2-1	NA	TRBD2	SAREASGGGAPYNEQF
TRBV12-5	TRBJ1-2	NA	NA	ASGLGADGYT
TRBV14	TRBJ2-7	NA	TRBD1	ASSQASTGGTGEQY
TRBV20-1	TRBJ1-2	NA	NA	SADPGQYYGYT
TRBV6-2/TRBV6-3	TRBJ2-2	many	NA	ASSYRDTGELF
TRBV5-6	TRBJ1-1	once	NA	ASSSRWEVQTGTTEAF
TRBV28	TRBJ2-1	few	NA	ASTPGKSYNEQF
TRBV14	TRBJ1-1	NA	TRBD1	ASSQAGQGALSTEAF
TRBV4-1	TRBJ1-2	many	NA	ASSQDAGVDGYT
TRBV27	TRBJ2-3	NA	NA	ANINPVTDTQY
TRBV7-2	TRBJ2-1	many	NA	ASSLGGILNEQF
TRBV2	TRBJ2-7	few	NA	ASIRTSNSGEQY
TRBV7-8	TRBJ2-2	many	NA	ASSLGDAGELF
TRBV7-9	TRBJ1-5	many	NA	ASSLEASNQPQH
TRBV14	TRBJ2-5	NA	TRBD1	ASSDGTGLVKTQY
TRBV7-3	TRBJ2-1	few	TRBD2	ASSLAGGKNEQF
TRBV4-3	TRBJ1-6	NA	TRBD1	ANSPDREFNSPLH
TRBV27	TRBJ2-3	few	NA	ASSLVRGNFADTQY
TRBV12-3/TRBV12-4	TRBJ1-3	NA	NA	ATTPVSARRAGNTIY